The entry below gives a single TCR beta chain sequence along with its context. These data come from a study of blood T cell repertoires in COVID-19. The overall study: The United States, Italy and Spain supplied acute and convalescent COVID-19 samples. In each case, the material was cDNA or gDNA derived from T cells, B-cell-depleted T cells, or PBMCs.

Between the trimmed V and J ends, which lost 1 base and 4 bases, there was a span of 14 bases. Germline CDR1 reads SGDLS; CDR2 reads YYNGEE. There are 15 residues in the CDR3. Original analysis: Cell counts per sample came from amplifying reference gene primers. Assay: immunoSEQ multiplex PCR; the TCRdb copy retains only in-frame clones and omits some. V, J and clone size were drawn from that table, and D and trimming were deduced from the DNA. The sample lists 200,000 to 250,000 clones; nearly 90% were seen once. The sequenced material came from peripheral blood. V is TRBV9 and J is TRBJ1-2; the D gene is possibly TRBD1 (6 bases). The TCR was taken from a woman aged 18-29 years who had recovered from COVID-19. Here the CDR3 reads CASSVRDTSSYGYTF. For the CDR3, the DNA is TGTGCCAGCAGCGTACGGGACACTTCGTCCTATGGCTACACCTTC.